This T cell receptor (beta chain) is from a study of beta chain features in type 1 diabetes. Study observations and caveats: Any HLA-type effect on TCRB rearrangement remained unresolved here. Individuals with type 1 diabetes displayed fewer insertions and more deletions at VDJ junctions. Researchers report that Type 1 diabetes patients had moderately but significantly shorter TCRB CDR3s across all four CD4+ subsets. Although PCR might favor shorter templates, it would do so equally in patients and controls.

Averaging around 120 mL, one heparinised blood draw came from each individual donor. Reverse transcription of all isolated RNA meant that expressed TCRB transcripts were sequenced. Produced via immunoSEQ multiplex PCR; TCRdb's table is partial and in-frame only. Here the sample spans about 190,000 clones, approximately 8.4% being singletons. Notes on this clone: The target antigen is unknown. This sample includes further DNA sequences coding for the same CDR3.

The material sequenced was central memory CD4+ T cells from blood. This sequence was found in a man in his late teens or twenties with type 1 diabetes.

The CDR3, as DNA: TGTGCCAGCAGCTTGGGCGGGGTCCGAGAGACCCAGTACTTC. Amino acid sequence: CASSLGGVRETQYF. The rearrangement joins TRBV7-2 to TRBJ2-5; possibly TRBD2 for D (6 bases). Germline values: CDR1 SGHTA, CDR2 FQGNSA. Trimming pared 3 bases from V and 4 bases from J, leaving 12 bases between. This CDR3 has 14 residues. The entire variable domain, with the rest obtained from reference TRBV7-2 and TRBJ2-5, is as follows: GAGVSQSPSNKVTEKGKDVELRCDPISGHTALYWYRQSLGQGLEFLIYFQGNSAPDKSGLPSDRFSAERTGGSVSTLTIQRTQQEDSAVYLCASSLGGVRETQYFGPGTRLLVL.